These T cell receptor beta chains were read from a single sample in a study of blood T cell repertoires in COVID-19. The assay was immunoSEQ multiplex PCR, and TCRdb's table has in-frame clones only and misses some. The sample holds 150,000 to 200,000 clones, more than 70% seen once. Input material: peripheral blood. These receptors originate from a man in his forties or fifties with active or convalescent COVID-19. Both conserved end residues are part of each CDR3. The order of the fields is J gene, V gene, clone size, D gene, CDR3 DNA, CDR3 protein. The D gene is left open where the match is weak. Only part of the rows carry a size: once, few, many, or a class if the clone is expanded.

>TRBJ1-2|TRBV4-3|once|-
TGCGCCAGCAGCCAAGGGTCCCAGGTCTATGGCTACACCTTC
CASSQGSQVYGYTF
>TRBJ1-2|TRBV3-1/TRBV3-2|-|TRBD1
TGTGCCAGCAGCCAAGGGTGGCAGGGGGCTTATGGCTACACCTTC
CASSQGWQGAYGYTF
>TRBJ2-5|TRBV6-1|-|TRBD2
TGTGCCAGCAGTGATTCCGGGACTAGCGGGAGAGGTTGGGAGACCCAGTACTTC
CASSDSGTSGRGWETQYF
>TRBJ2-7|TRBV6-1|-|-
TGTGCCAGCAGTGAAGGGCCGATCTACGAGCAGTACTTC
CASSEGPIYEQYF
>TRBJ1-2|TRBV19|once|-
TGTGCCAGTACCCAACAGCACCGGGGCTATGGCTACACCTTC
CASTQQHRGYGYTF
>TRBJ2-2|TRBV27|-|-
TGTGCCAGCAGTCCCAGTCTAGCTGGGGAGCTGTTTTTT
CASSPSLAGELFF
>TRBJ2-5|TRBV27|-|TRBD1
TGTGCCAGCAGTTTATTTACAGGGGAGTACCAAGAGACCCAGTACTTC
CASSLFTGEYQETQYF
>TRBJ1-6|TRBV5-1|-|TRBD1
TGCGCCAGCAGCTCGTCCGGGACAGGGGCCGCAAATAATTCACCCCTCCACTTT
CASSSSGTGAANNSPLHF
>TRBJ1-2|TRBV15|-|-
TGTGCCACCAGCAGAGGAATCAGGGACAATGGCTACACCTTC
CATSRGIRDNGYTF
>TRBJ1-1|TRBV30|once|-
TGTGCCTGGAGTGGGCCGGGACAGAACACTGAAGCTTTCTTT
CAWSGPGQNTEAFF
>TRBJ2-7|TRBV27|-|TRBD2
TGTGCCAGCAGTTGGCGGCGGGAGGGGACCTACGAGCAGTACTTC
CASSWRREGTYEQYF
>TRBJ1-5|TRBV30|-|-
TGTGCCTGGAGTGGACAGAAAAATCAGCCCCAGCATTTT
CAWSGQKNQPQHF
>TRBJ2-3|TRBV4-1|-|-
TGCGCCAGCAGCCAAGACGGGTTAACAGATACGCAGTATTTT
CASSQDGLTDTQYF
>TRBJ2-1|TRBV6-6|-|-
TGTGCCAGCAGTCCCGTCGGGGCGGGGAGTAAATACAATGAGCAGTTCTTC
CASSPVGAGSKYNEQFF
>TRBJ2-1|TRBV7-9|-|TRBD1
TGTGCCAGCAGCACACAGGGGTTCTCCTACAATGAGCAGTTCTTC
CASSTQGFSYNEQFF
>TRBJ2-7|TRBV4-1|-|TRBD2
TGCGCCAGCAGCCAAGCTCCAGGACTAGCGGGGGCCCAGCAGTACTTC
CASSQAPGLAGAQQYF
>TRBJ2-5|TRBV12-3/TRBV12-4|-|-
TGTGCCAGCAGCCCAGGAAAGGTGACCCAGTACTTC
CASSPGKVTQYF
>TRBJ1-3|TRBV3-1/TRBV3-2|-|-
TGTGCCAGCAGCCTGGCGGGTATGGGCGGAAACACCATATATTTT
CASSLAGMGGNTIYF
>TRBJ2-2|TRBV5-1|-|-
TGCGCCAGCAGCCGCGACAGAACGAACACCGGGGAGCTGTTTTTT
CASSRDRTNTGELFF
>TRBJ2-5|TRBV5-1|many|TRBD2
TGCGCCAGCGGAACGGGACTAGCGGGAGAGACCCAGTACTTC
CASGTGLAGETQYF
>TRBJ1-5|TRBV9|-|-
TGTGCCAGCAGCGTAGGAGGGAGGAATCAGCCCCAGCATTTT
CASSVGGRNQPQHF
>TRBJ1-6|TRBV2|-|TRBD1
TGTGCCAGCAGTGAAAGACAGGGGCGGTGGTCACCCCTCCACTTT
CASSERQGRWSPLHF
>TRBJ1-5|TRBV7-9|-|-
TGTGCCAGCAGCTCCGCGTCTCCGGGACAGCATTTT
CASSSASPGQHF
>TRBJ2-1|TRBV10-2|-|-
TGCGCCAGCAGCTCCGGCGGCCTCGGCTCCTACAATGAGCAGTTCTTC
CASSSGGLGSYNEQFF
>TRBJ2-7|TRBV6-5|-|TRBD1
TGTGCCAGCAGTTCGTCGACAGGGCCCTACGAGCAGTACTTC
CASSSSTGPYEQYF
>TRBJ1-2|TRBV6-5|-|-
TGTGCCAGCCGGCAGGGTTTGCATGGCTACACCTTC
CASRQGLHGYTF